This T cell receptor (beta chain) was documented in a study of T-cell reconstitution after alpha-beta-depleted transplantation in children (dated by TCRdb to 2015 to 2016). Background on the whole study: Using TCR repertoire profiling, the study quantitatively followed how T-cell immune reconstitution unfolded in children after TCRalphabeta/CD19-depleted allogeneic hematopoietic cell transplantation.

The paper as a whole reports these results and caveats: Over subsequent months, a decline in hyperexpanded clone frequencies was noted, and after one year, T-cell counts and TCRbeta diversity were mostly ascribed to newly produced T cells. About two months after transplant, the apparently early recovery of alphabetaT-cell counts reportedly depended on just several hundred clones that had expanded rapidly and came from non-depleted graft cells. The high TCRbeta diversity at day 60 in some patients was ascribed to recipient T cells and intrathymic progenitors that had survived conditioning.

The treatment or condition tag for this specimen amounts to: allogeneic hematopoietic cell transplantation with graft depleted of TCRalphabeta T cells and CD19 B cells. The children who served as transplant recipients had been given grafts of TCRalphabeta/CD19-depleted allogeneic hematopoietic cells. The CDR1 and CDR2 encoded by the germline V gene are SGDLS and YYNGEE. Here V drops 4 bases and J drops 3 bases, and the junction holds 9 bases not matched to any gene. From its cysteine to its phenylalanine, the CDR3 spans 16 amino acids. The DNA shown is the 48-base CDR3, in frame from base 1. Many counts were recorded for this clonotype. Its target antigen remains unknown. The record has no base qualities; no much larger clone is one base away. Libraries were constructed by PCR. Sequencing used an Illumina HiSeq 2500. TCR library preparation used molecular barcoding, with unique molecular identifiers applied to normalize quantification of the TCRbeta repertoire. Clones were called with MiXCR by TCRdb after fastp trimmed the public reads at Q25, and only in-frame beta chains were retained. Rows are unified per CDR3 protein, each entry keeping the most common DNA and genes. A total of about 290,000 distinct CDR3 sequences appear in this sample, 10% of them only once. The biggest ten clones account for approximately 7% of the sample.

This receptor chain uses TRBV9 and TRBJ2-2, with 7 bases matching TRBD1. Sequencing was performed on PBMCs, taken before TCRalphabeta/CD19-depleted stem cell transplant. This sequence was found in a boy under three years old with acute myeloid leukemia, due to receive a stem cell transplant. The DNA sequence follows: TGTGCCAGCAGCCCGCGACAGGGCCGGGACACCGGGGAGCTGTTTTTT. This codes for CASSPRQGRDTGELFF.